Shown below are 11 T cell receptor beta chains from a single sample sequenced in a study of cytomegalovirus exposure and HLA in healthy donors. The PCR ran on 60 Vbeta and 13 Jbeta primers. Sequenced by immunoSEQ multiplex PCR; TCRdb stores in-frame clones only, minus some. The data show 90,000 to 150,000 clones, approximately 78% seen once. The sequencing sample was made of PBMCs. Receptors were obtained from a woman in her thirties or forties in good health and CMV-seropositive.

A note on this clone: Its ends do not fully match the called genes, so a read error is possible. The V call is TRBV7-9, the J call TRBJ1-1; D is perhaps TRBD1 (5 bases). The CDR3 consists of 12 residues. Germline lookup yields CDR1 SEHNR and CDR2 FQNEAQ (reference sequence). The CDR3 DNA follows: TGTTCCAGCAGCTTAGGGGCAGATGAAGCTTTCTTT. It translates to CSSSLGADEAFF.

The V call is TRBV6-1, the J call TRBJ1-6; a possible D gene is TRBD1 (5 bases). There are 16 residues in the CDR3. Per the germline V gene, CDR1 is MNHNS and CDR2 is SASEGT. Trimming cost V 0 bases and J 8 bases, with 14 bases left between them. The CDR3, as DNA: TGTGCCAGCAGTGAAGCAGGCGTCTGGGGGGATTCACCCCTCCACTTT. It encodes CASSEAGVWGDSPLHF.

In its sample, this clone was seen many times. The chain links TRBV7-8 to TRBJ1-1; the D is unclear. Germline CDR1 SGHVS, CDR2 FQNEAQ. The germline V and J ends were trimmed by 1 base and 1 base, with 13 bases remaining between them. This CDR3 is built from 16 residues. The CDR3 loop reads CASSLVAGMGNTEAFF. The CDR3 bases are TGTGCCAGCAGCTTAGTTGCAGGAATGGGGAACACTGAAGCTTTCTTT.

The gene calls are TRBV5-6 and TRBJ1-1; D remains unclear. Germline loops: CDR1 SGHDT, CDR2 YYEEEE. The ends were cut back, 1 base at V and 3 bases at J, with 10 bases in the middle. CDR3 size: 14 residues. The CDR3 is CASSLPLGDTEAFF. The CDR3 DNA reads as TGTGCCAGCAGCTTGCCCCTGGGCGACACTGAAGCTTTCTTT.

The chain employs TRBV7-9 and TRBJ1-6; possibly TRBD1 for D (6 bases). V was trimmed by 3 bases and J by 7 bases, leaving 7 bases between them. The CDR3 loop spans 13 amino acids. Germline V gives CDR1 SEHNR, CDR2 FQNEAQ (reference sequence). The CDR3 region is CASSLTGNSPLHF. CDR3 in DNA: TGTGCCAGCAGCTTGACAGGCAATTCACCCCTCCACTTT.

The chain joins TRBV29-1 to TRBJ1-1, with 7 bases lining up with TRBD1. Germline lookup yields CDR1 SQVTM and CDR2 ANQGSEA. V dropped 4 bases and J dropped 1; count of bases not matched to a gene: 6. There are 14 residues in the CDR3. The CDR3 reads CSVGAGGPNTEAFF. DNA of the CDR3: TGCAGCGTTGGGGCAGGGGGACCGAACACTGAAGCTTTCTTT.

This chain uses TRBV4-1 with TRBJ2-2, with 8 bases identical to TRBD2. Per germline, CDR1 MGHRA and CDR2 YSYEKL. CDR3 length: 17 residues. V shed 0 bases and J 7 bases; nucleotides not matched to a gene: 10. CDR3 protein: CASSQEGGGGTRGELFF. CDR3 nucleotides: TGCGCCAGCAGCCAAGAGGGGGGCGGGGGGACTCGCGGGGAGCTGTTTTTT.

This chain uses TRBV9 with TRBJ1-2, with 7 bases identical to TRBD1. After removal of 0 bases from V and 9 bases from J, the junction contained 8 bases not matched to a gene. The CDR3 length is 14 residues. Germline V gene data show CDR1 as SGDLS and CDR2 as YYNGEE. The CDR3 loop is CASSVARTGRSYTF. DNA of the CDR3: TGTGCCAGCAGCGTAGCTCGGACAGGAAGGAGCTACACCTTC.

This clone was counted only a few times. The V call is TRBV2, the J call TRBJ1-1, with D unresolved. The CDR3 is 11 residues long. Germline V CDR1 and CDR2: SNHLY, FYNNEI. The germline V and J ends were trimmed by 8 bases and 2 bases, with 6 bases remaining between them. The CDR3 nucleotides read TGTGCCAGCTCCCTTAACACTGAAGCTTTCTTT. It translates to CASSLNTEAFF.

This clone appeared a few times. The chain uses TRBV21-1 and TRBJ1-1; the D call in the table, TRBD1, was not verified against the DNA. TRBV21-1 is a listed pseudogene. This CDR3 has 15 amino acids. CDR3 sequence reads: CASSKAPTGGGGAFF. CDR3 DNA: TGTGCCAGCAGCAAAGCCCCGACAGGGGGCGGAGGAGCTTTCTTT.

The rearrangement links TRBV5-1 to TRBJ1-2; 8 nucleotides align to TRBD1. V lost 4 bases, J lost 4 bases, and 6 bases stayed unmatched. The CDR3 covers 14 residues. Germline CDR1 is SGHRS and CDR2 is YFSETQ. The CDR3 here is CASSDRTGSYGYTF. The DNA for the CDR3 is TGCGCCAGCAGCGACCGGACAGGGAGCTATGGCTACACCTTC.